This T cell receptor (beta chain) was identified in a study of patients and donors after allogeneic stem cell transplantation. This clonotype appeared a few times. Per germline, CDR1 LNHDA and CDR2 SQIVND (reference sequence). V lost 5 bases to trimming and J lost 0 bases, with 10 bases between them. The CDR3 length is 14 residues. MiXCR, run by TCRdb on the RT-PCR reads, gives a single entry per CDR3 protein. The sample shows tens of thousands of distinct CDR3 sequences, around 46% of them seen only once. The V and J genes are TRBV19 and TRBJ1-1, with a tentative D call TRBD1 (5 bases). Sequences were obtained from blood, either unsorted or a sorted T cell fraction (not recorded which). The clonotype originates from a human donor who was either an allogeneic HSCT recipient or a stem cell or donor lymphocyte infusion donor (not recorded which). It is not recorded whose cells these are; they may come from a transplant donor. The DNA of the CDR3 is TGTGCCAGTAGTGAGCTACAGGTGAACACTGAAGCTTTCTTT. Amino acid sequence: CASSELQVNTEAFF.